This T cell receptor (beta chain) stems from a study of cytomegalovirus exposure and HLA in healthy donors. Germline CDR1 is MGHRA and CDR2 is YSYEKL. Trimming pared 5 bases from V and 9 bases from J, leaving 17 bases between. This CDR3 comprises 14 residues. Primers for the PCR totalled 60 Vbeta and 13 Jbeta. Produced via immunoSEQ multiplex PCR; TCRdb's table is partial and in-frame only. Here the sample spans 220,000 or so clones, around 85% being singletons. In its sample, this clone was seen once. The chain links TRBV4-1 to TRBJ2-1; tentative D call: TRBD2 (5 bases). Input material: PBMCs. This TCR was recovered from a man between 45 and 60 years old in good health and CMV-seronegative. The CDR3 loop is CASSYGLLLGEQFF. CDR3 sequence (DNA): TGCGCCAGCAGCTATGGACTCTTGCTAGGTGAGCAGTTCTTC.